This T cell receptor (beta chain) was profiled in a study of T cells after posttransplantation cyclophosphamide (dated by TCRdb to the mid-2010s). About the study as a whole: Using TRB sequencing, the study followed how the T cell repertoire rebuilt after myeloablative bone marrow transplantation with posttransplantation cyclophosphamide given as GVHD prophylaxis. Blood from all 35 or so PTCy patients who had 1-year posttransplant specimens underwent TRB sequencing. Public TRB sequences were searched against a database of over 3,500 sequences associated with responses to pathogens, tumor antigens, self-antigens and alloantigens. In 3 patients, up to about 3 additional blood samples taken between 2 and 5.2 years after transplant also underwent TRB sequencing, as did pretransplant blood from a handful of patients. TRA and TRB clonality were tightly correlated in about ten samples, so subsequent TCR analyses focused on TRB only. Antigen receptor sequencing covered samples from 30 to 45 PTCy-treated patients and approximately 17 of their related bone marrow donors. Study-level results and caveats: At 1-2 months, donor-recipient similarity was low but rose over the first year, and the later blood repertoires were often dominated by donor CD8+ memory clones. The TRB repertoires of T cells infiltrating skin or the GI tract showed only limited overlap with the TRB repertoires found in blood. Across approximately 45 patients, TRB clonality was highly associated with recipient CMV seropositivity and CMV reactivation, and diversity in PTCy patients was similar to diversity in CNI/methotrexate controls.

A distance of 9 bases separates the germline ends of V and J, which lose 6 bases and 0 bases respectively. CDR1 and CDR2 are drawn from the germline V gene: SGHVS, FQNEAQ. From the cysteine through the phenylalanine, the CDR3 covers 14 amino acids. Solely the CDR3 DNA is kept, with 42 bases framed from the first base. Genomic DNA was used for TRB sequencing, which was performed with the immunoSEQ assay at survey resolution or with the hsTCRB kit. The original pipeline was this. Initial read processing used immunoSEQ software, and repertoire analyses used the LymphoSeq R package. Clonality was computed as 1 minus normalized Shannon entropy; Gini coefficient was also calculated for each TRB dataset. Phenotypes of unsorted samples were inferred by mapping TRB sequences from sorted subsets of the recipient or donor onto unsorted samples of the same recipient. TCRdb mirrors the immuneACCESS table, restricted to in-frame sequences. Some clones are absent from its copies; in checked studies, under half trace to an unresolved V gene, and the reason for the others is unknown. Clonal size and the V and J genes are those of that table, whereas D and trimming came from the DNA. This sample is represented by tens of thousands of clones; just over 90% of them were singletons. About 3% of the sample lies in the top ten.

Related bone marrow donors provided peripheral blood samples on the day of marrow donation. Peripheral blood and bone marrow mononuclear cells were isolated by Ficoll-Hypaque density centrifugation and cryopreserved. Comment on this clone: Its antigen is unknown. Base qualities are missing; no much larger clone stands one base away.

The TCR comes from a woman between 25 and 40 years old in good health and a related stem cell transplant donor. The V and J genes are TRBV7-8 and TRBJ1-5, and possibly TRBD1, on 5 matching bases. The material sequenced was PBMCs. Read as DNA, the sequence is TGTGCCAGCAGTCAGACAGATAGCAATCAGCCCCAGCATTTT. It is translated as CASSQTDSNQPQHF. Outside the CDR3, residues come from the reference TRBV7-8 and TRBJ1-5 proteins, so the full variable domain is: GAGVSQSPRYKVAKRGQDVALRCDPISGHVSLFWYQQALGQGPEFLTYFQNEAQLDKSGLPSDRFFAERPEGSVSTLKIQRTQQEDSAVYLCASSQTDSNQPQHFGDGTRLSIL.